This T cell receptor beta chain came from a study of neurological immune-mediated disorders. Study findings and constraints: No CDR3 amino acid sequences recurred among expanded clones across subjects, suggesting private repertoires in all groups.

V shed 0 bases and J shed 4 bases, with 10 bases lying between them. The CDR3 runs to 14 residues. CDR1 is SGHRS, CDR2 YFSETQ, per germline. Time point defined: longitudinal time-point 3. Unsorted libraries were prepared from 2 million PBMCs held at -80 C. 5'RACE generated cDNA with 10-nucleotide random UMIs. Sequencing of 15-18 subjects in each run yielded over 170 million TCR-beta sequences. TCRdb fed the 5' RACE reads into MiXCR, producing one record per CDR3 protein. This sample yields roughly 42,000 distinct CDR3 sequences, of which about 13% are seen a single time; approximately 10% belongs to the top ten. About this clonotype: Its antigen is not known.

Sequenced material: PBMCs. This sequence originates from a man aged 30 to 39 in good health. The rearrangement links TRBV5-1 to TRBJ1-1; no reliable D call. The CDR3 sequence: CASSLGGAITEAFF. The DNA of the CDR3 is TGCGCCAGCAGCTTGGGGGGAGCTATCACTGAAGCTTTCTTT.